The 13 T cell receptor beta chains below were found in one sample sequenced in a study of T-cell memory formation after mild COVID-19. TCRdb fed the 5' RACE reads into MiXCR, producing one record per CDR3 protein. The data contain about 360,000 distinct CDR3 sequences, 13% to 15% of them singletons. The source material was PBMCs or a T cell subset sorted from them (not recorded which). These TCRs come from a man younger than 30 who had mild COVID-19 (a few samples of this study predate the infection). Cell type and time point are not known.

V gene TRBV5-4 combines with J gene TRBJ2-7; D assignment may be TRBD1 or TRBD2 (5 bases each). Germline V CDR1 and CDR2: SGHNT, YYREEE (reference sequence). The CDR3 length is 14 residues. Trimming took off 2 bases at V and 2 bases at J, with 11 bases between the two ends. CDR3 sequence (DNA): TGTGCCAGCAGCTTATCCCGGGACCCCTACGAGCAGTACTTC. Its translation: CASSLSRDPYEQYF.

This clonotype was counted only a few times. The chain combines TRBV20-1 with TRBJ2-4, with TRBD2 identical over 7 bases. Germline V gene data show CDR1 as DFQATT and CDR2 as SNEGSKA (reference sequence). Trimming took 7 bases from V and 0 from J; bases not matched to a gene: 6. The CDR3 runs 14 residues. In DNA form, the CDR3 reads TGCAGTGTGAGCGGGGTTAGAGCCAAAAACATTCAGTACTTC. Its translation: CSVSGVRAKNIQYF.

V gene TRBV7-2 combines with J gene TRBJ2-1, with 13 positions matching TRBD2. CDR1 and CDR2 (germline): SGHTA, FQGNSA. The CDR3 consists of 15 residues. The trim removed 5 bases at V and 8 bases at J, leaving 6 bases unmatched. The CDR3 region is CASSRTSGGGYEQFF. The CDR3 coding sequence is TGTGCCAGCAGCCGGACTAGCGGGGGAGGATATGAGCAGTTCTTC.

The genes are TRBV12-3 or TRBV12-4 and TRBJ1-1, with D unclear. The CDR3 length is 13 residues. The germline V and J ends were trimmed by 3 bases and 4 bases, with 9 bases remaining between them. The CDR3 nucleotides are TGTGCCAGCAGTTTTTCGATACCCACTGAAGCTTTCTTT. This gives the protein CASSFSIPTEAFF.

This clonotype was found a few times. The chain links TRBV3-1 to TRBJ1-6; 11 bases align to TRBD1. CDR3 length equals 18 residues. Germline trimming cut 6 bases from V and 9 bases from J; bases unmatched to any gene: 16. Germline loops: CDR1 LGHDT, CDR2 YNNKEL (reference sequence). For the CDR3, the DNA is TGTGCCAGCAGACCCTCGCATCCGGGACAGGGGGTTGGTTCACCCCTCCACTTT. Protein sequence: CASRPSHPGQGVGSPLHF.

This clonotype appeared a few times. V usage is TRBV6-2 or TRBV6-3 and J usage is TRBJ2-7; no reliable D call. Germline V gives CDR1 MNHEY, CDR2 SVGEGT. The CDR3 runs to 15 residues. The V end was cut by 2 bases, the J end by 9 bases, with 20 bases between. CDR3 sequence reads: CASSYQYRVFKGQYF. CDR3 DNA: TGTGCCAGCAGTTACCAATACCGGGTCTTTAAGGGGCAGTACTTC.

This clonotype was seen more than once but under ten times. This chain uses TRBV7-9 with TRBJ1-4; D remains unclear. The CDR3 runs to 18 residues. V gave up 5 bases and J gave up 5 bases, with 24 bases separating them. CDR1 and CDR2 from the germline V gene are SEHNR and FQNEAQ (reference sequence). The CDR3: CASSPPRVVSLGNEKLFF. DNA for the CDR3: TGTGCCAGCAGCCCCCCCCGAGTAGTCTCCCTCGGAAATGAAAAACTGTTTTTT.

This clonotype was detected only a few times. The V gene is TRBV6-2 or TRBV6-3, the J gene TRBJ2-2, with 13 positions matching TRBD2. CDR1 is MNHEY and CDR2 is SVGEGT in the germline V gene. V was pared by 0 bases and J by 5 bases, with 0 bases of the junction left unmatched. The CDR3 runs to 16 residues. In nucleotides, the CDR3 is TGTGCCAGCAGTTACTCGACTAGCGGGGGGACCGGGGAGCTGTTTTTT. Amino acids: CASSYSTSGGTGELFF.

This clonotype occurred many times. The chain joins TRBV20-1 to TRBJ2-5; tentatively, D is TRBD2 (7 bases). The CDR3 is 14 residues long. Trimming removed 7 bases from V and 2 bases from J, with 17 bases in between. CDR1 and CDR2 (germline): DFQATT, SNEGSKA (reference sequence). CDR3 loop: CSERRGGRQETQYF. CDR3 nucleotide sequence: TGCAGTGAGAGAAGGGGGGGCAGACAAGAGACCCAGTACTTC.

This clonotype was detected only a few times. The CDR3, as DNA: TGTGCCAGCAGTTTCGCCTCAGATACGCAGTATTTT. This encodes CASSFASDTQYF. The chain combines TRBV12-3 or TRBV12-4 with TRBJ2-3; D uncertain. The CDR3 length is 12 residues. The V end lost 3 bases, the J end lost 4 bases, and 5 bases lay between the germline ends.

CDR3 sequence (DNA): TGCGCCAGCAGCCCCCAGATGCTTAATGAAAAACTGTTTTTT. Protein product: CASSPQMLNEKLFF. V gene TRBV4-1 combines with J gene TRBJ1-4, with D unresolved. The CDR3 is made up of 14 amino acids. The germline gives CDR1 MGHRA, CDR2 YSYEKL. Trimming shortened V by 4 bases and J by 4 bases, and 10 bases separated the two germline ends.

The V and J genes are TRBV7-8 and TRBJ2-2; no firm D call. V lost 4 bases to trimming and J lost 3 bases, with 18 bases between them. Germline V gives CDR1 SGHVS, CDR2 FQNEAQ. The CDR3 has 17 residues. The CDR3 DNA sequence: TGTGCCAGCAGCTACCGGAGATGGGCGCGGTACACCGGGGAGCTGTTTTTT. It specifies CASSYRRWARYTGELFF.

The table lists this clonotype with many counts. This chain connects TRBV7-2 to TRBJ2-5, with 11 bases fitting TRBD2. Losses at the gene ends were 5 bases for V and 7 bases for J; bases not matched to a gene: 12. Per the germline V gene, CDR1 is SGHTA and CDR2 is FQGNSA. The CDR3 is 16 amino acids. The CDR3 DNA reads as TGTGCCAGCAGCGCCCCGGGTAGCGGGGGGGTCGGGACCCAGTACTTC. Protein product: CASSAPGSGGVGTQYF. Variable domain in full (rest from reference TRBV7-2 and TRBJ2-5): GAGVSQSPSNKVTEKGKDVELRCDPISGHTALYWYRQSLGQGLEFLIYFQGNSAPDKSGLPSDRFSAERTGGSVSTLTIQRTQQEDSAVYLCASSAPGSGGVGTQYFGPGTRLLVL.